This T cell receptor beta chain derives from a study of T cells in tuberculosis. Turning to the study itself: This South African cohort compared adolescents with or without latent tuberculosis against adults with active tuberculosis. Blood was taken before or within 7 days of anti-tuberculosis therapy.

Study findings and constraints: Cases with active tuberculosis were adults, while controls were adolescents. Active tuberculosis TCR-alpha repertoires lay closer to GMM-specific TCRs than IGRA-negative controls, suggesting clonal expansion.

As for time point: new active TB diagnosis, blood taken before or within 7 days of starting treatment. A single count supports this clone. No antigen is known for it. V lost 5 bases and J lost 14, with 24 bases in between. The CDR3 spans 15 residues. Germline assignment: CDR1 LNHDA and CDR2 SQIVND (reference sequence). The protocol was immunoSEQ multiplex PCR, while the TCRdb copy is restricted to in-frame clones and leaves out a portion. In the table there are under 35,000 clones, about 91% of which are singletons. This specimen consisted of PBMCs, obtained at tuberculosis diagnosis. V usage is TRBV19 and J usage is TRBJ1-4, with D possibly matching TRBD1 (6 bases). This receptor was obtained from an adult with tuberculosis. Some clones in this sample may be carry-over from other donors' samples. In DNA, the CDR3 is TGTGCCAGTAGTTTAGGGGGACACTGGGAGAAGGCGCTGTTTTTT. Translated, it gives CASSLGGHWEKALFF.